The 29 T cell receptor beta chains below all came from one sample that was sequenced in a study of blood T cell repertoires in COVID-19. The assay was immunoSEQ multiplex PCR, and TCRdb's table has in-frame clones only and misses some. The sample has 250,000 or so clones, approximately 86% seen once. Source material: peripheral blood. The receptor set was obtained from a man aged 30 to 39 with active or convalescent COVID-19.

This clone occurred a few times. The rearrangement uses TRBV6-5 and TRBJ2-2, with 10 bases aligning to TRBD2. CDR1 and CDR2 from the germline V gene are MNHEY and SVGAGI. The V and J ends lost 8 bases and 7 bases, in that order; junction bases with no gene match: 1. There are 12 residues in the CDR3. CDR3 region: CASQRGGGELFF. The CDR3 bases are TGTGCCAGCCAGCGGGGGGGCGGGGAGCTGTTTTTT.

As regards this clone: The germline gene is not matched at one end of the junction; a read error may be the cause. The rearrangement joins TRBV13 to TRBJ1-4; TRBD1 aligns across 10 bases. This CDR3 has 14 amino acids. Germline loops: CDR1 PRHDT, CDR2 FYEKMQ (reference sequence). The CDR3 DNA is TGTGCCAGCAGCCTAGGACAGGGGGAGGAAAAACTGTTTTTT. Its protein is CASSLGQGEEKLFF.

The chain couples TRBV2 to TRBJ2-3; the D gene is possibly TRBD2 (5 bases). V was pared by 6 bases and J by 2 bases, with 18 bases between. The germline gives CDR1 SNHLY, CDR2 FYNNEI. This CDR3 comprises 16 residues. The CDR3 protein is CASSEPRTEYTDTQYF. CDR3 nucleotides: TGTGCCAGCAGCGAACCCAGGACTGAATACACAGATACGCAGTATTTT.

The CDR3 loop is CASSFGAQYGYTF. CDR3 in DNA: TGTGCCAGCAGTTTTGGGGCCCAATATGGCTACACCTTC. J is TRBJ1-2 and V is TRBV28, with D possibly being TRBD1 (5 bases). The CDR3 loop spans 13 amino acids. Germline CDR1 and CDR2: MDHEN and SYDVKM. V shed 3 bases and J shed 5 bases, with 10 bases lying between them.

The chain links TRBV18 to TRBJ2-6, with D tentatively TRBD2 (6 bases). CDR1 and CDR2 from the germline V gene are KGHSH and LQKENI. Trimming left V 4 bases short and J 2 bases short, with 12 bases between. CDR3 size: 16 residues. The CDR3 sequence: CASSQGGGAGANVLTF. The DNA for the CDR3 is TGTGCCAGCTCACAAGGCGGAGGGGCTGGGGCCAACGTCCTGACTTTC.

Of note for this clone: The sample contains more than one DNA sequence encoding this CDR3. The chain links TRBV11-3 to TRBJ1-1, with D uncertain. The CDR3 contains 13 residues. Germline assignment: CDR1 SGHNT and CDR2 YENEEA. The V gene lost 1 base and the J gene lost 1 base, with 4 bases spanning the gap. The CDR3 loop reads CASSLGRNTEAFF. Written as DNA, the CDR3 is TGTGCCAGCAGCTTAGGTCGGAACACTGAAGCTTTCTTT.

The J gene is TRBJ2-1, the V gene TRBV27; D perhaps matches TRBD1 (6 bases). V lost 3 bases to trimming and J lost 10 bases, with 13 bases between them. The germline gives CDR1 MNHEY, CDR2 SMNVEV (reference sequence). This CDR3 contains 13 residues. The CDR3 region has the DNA TGTGCCAGCAGTTTTGATCCAGGGGACGAGCAGTTCTTC. Its translation: CASSFDPGDEQFF.

The rearrangement links TRBV7-2 to TRBJ1-5, with D possibly being TRBD1 (5 bases). The CDR3 has 16 residues. The germline V and J ends were trimmed by 3 bases and 2 bases, with 14 bases remaining between them. CDR1 and CDR2 (germline): SGHTA, FQGNSA. CDR3 in DNA: TGTGCCAGCAGCTTCGACAGCCGGGTCCGCAATCAGCCCCAGCATTTT. Its protein is CASSFDSRVRNQPQHF.

The V call is TRBV20-1, the J call TRBJ1-1, with 12 bases aligning to TRBD1. Per the germline V gene, CDR1 is DFQATT and CDR2 is SNEGSKA (reference sequence). This CDR3 is built from 15 residues. The V segment lost 3 bases and the J segment 6 bases; nucleotides outside the gene matches: 8. DNA of the CDR3: TGCAGTGCTAGTCACCGGGACAGGGGGCACGCTGAAGCTTTCTTT. This sequence encodes CSASHRDRGHAEAFF.

The chain links TRBV9 to TRBJ1-2, with D unclear. The CDR3 loop spans 14 amino acids. Germline loops: CDR1 SGDLS, CDR2 YYNGEE. Trimming stripped 3 bases from V and 2 bases from J, with 11 bases between. Written as DNA, the CDR3 is TGTGCCAGCAGCGCTCGACACGGAAACTATGGCTACACCTTC. Encoded protein: CASSARHGNYGYTF.

J is TRBJ1-5 and V is TRBV7-3; D call uncertain. Germline-derived CDR1 and CDR2 are SGHTA and FQGTGA. V lost 1 base, J lost 5 bases, and 6 bases lay in between. The CDR3 totals 13 residues. The CDR3 sequence: CASSLNSDQPQHF. CDR3 DNA: TGTGCCAGCAGCTTAAATTCTGATCAGCCCCAGCATTTT.

This rearrangement joins TRBV19 to TRBJ1-1; TRBD1 matches 10 bases. The CDR3 runs 17 residues. Per the germline V gene, CDR1 is LNHDA and CDR2 is SQIVND (reference sequence). Losses at the gene ends were 4 bases for V and 0 bases for J; bases not matched to a gene: 8. The CDR3 nucleotides are TGTGCCAGTAGTAAGCACGAGGACAGGGGGGTGAACACTGAAGCTTTCTTT. Translation: CASSKHEDRGVNTEAFF.

This clone has only one observation. V usage is TRBV11-2 and J usage is TRBJ1-2; the match to TRBD1 covers 7 bases. CDR3 size: 15 residues. Germline assignment: CDR1 SGHAT and CDR2 FQNNGV. Trimming cost V 1 base and J 2 bases; bases outside gene matches: 4. CDR3: CASSLGAGGNYGYTF. The CDR3 DNA sequence: TGTGCCAGCAGCTTAGGAGCAGGGGGGAACTATGGCTACACCTTC.

This chain connects TRBV10-3 to TRBJ1-3; D gene ambiguous. Between the trimmed V and J ends, which lost 5 bases and 2 bases, there was a span of 22 bases. The germline CDR1 and CDR2 sequences are ENHRY and SYGVKD. CDR3 length: 18 residues. Here the CDR3 DNA reads TGTGCCATCAGTCCCGGACCTTTTATATCCGGGGCTGGAAACACCATATATTTT. Encoded protein: CAISPGPFISGAGNTIYF.

The chain has TRBV2 and TRBJ2-7; possibly TRBD1 for D (5 bases). Germline V gene lookup returns CDR1 SNHLY and CDR2 FYNNEI. This CDR3 spans 14 amino acids. V was pared by 7 bases and J by 4 bases, with 17 bases between. CDR3 region: CASTGTAQGYEQYF. CDR3 in DNA: TGTGCCAGCACCGGTACGGCCCAGGGTTACGAGCAGTACTTC.

This clone was recorded once. The chain recombines TRBV6-1 with TRBJ2-1; TRBD2 aligns across 12 bases. The ends lost 4 bases at V and 7 bases at J; junction bases unmatched: 8. Per germline, CDR1 MNHNS and CDR2 SASEGT. The CDR3 loop spans 16 amino acids. CDR3 region: CASSAPTSGGRNEQFF. As DNA, the CDR3 is TGTGCCAGCAGTGCCCCGACTAGCGGGGGAAGGAATGAGCAGTTCTTC.

This clone has a single count. The chain has TRBV19 and TRBJ2-7, with D perhaps matching TRBD2 (6 bases). Germline V CDR1 and CDR2: LNHDA, SQIVND (reference sequence). The CDR3 is 15 residues long. Trimming stripped 1 base from V and 3 bases from J, with 13 bases between. The DNA for the CDR3 is TGTGCCAGTAGTATAGGTCGCGGCGGGGTCTACGAGCAGTACTTC. As protein: CASSIGRGGVYEQYF. Variable domain in full (rest from reference TRBV19 and TRBJ2-7): DGGITQSPKYLFRKEGQNVTLSCEQNLNHDAMYWYRQDPGQGLRLIYYSQIVNDFQKGDIAEGYSVSREKKESFPLTVTSAQKNPTAFYLCASSIGRGGVYEQYFGPGTRLTVT.

This clone was seen more than once but under ten times. The V and J genes are TRBV5-1 and TRBJ2-2, with a weak D call TRBD2 (5 bases). V was shortened by 1 base and J by 4 bases, with 8 bases between the two germline ends. Germline values: CDR1 SGHRS, CDR2 YFSETQ. This CDR3 has 14 amino acids. CDR3: CASSLRESTGELFF. DNA of the CDR3: TGCGCCAGCAGCTTGAGGGAGTCCACCGGGGAGCTGTTTTTT.

This chain uses TRBV9 with TRBJ1-1, with D perhaps matching TRBD1 (6 bases). The CDR3 sequence is 13 residues long. Deletions cut 1 base from V and 4 bases from J, with 8 bases between. Germline V lookup: CDR1 SGDLS, CDR2 YYNGEE. The CDR3 loop is CASSVQGGTEAFF. The CDR3 nucleotides are TGTGCCAGCAGCGTACAAGGGGGCACTGAAGCTTTCTTT.

The chain carries TRBV18 and TRBJ2-5; 9 bases agree with TRBD2. V was clipped by 2 bases and J by 5 bases; unmatched bases: 3. The CDR3 spans 14 residues. Germline CDR1 reads KGHSH; CDR2 reads LQKENI. CDR3 protein: CASSPSAGGETQYF. The CDR3 bases are TGTGCCAGCTCACCATCCGCGGGAGGGGAGACCCAGTACTTC. Using reference TRBV18 and TRBJ2-5 for the parts outside the CDR3, the full variable domain is NAGVMQNPRHLVRRRGQEARLRCSPMKGHSHVYWYRQLPEEGLKFMVYLQKENIIDESGMPKERFSAEFPKEGPSILRIQQVVRGDSAAYFCASSPSAGGETQYFGPGTRLLVL.

The rearrangement uses TRBV7-2 and TRBJ2-2, with D possibly matching TRBD2 (6 bases). The V and J ends lost 5 bases and 4 bases respectively, with 8 bases between them. Germline V gives CDR1 SGHTA, CDR2 FQGNSA. The CDR3 spans 13 residues. The chain's CDR3 is CASSPTSTGELFF. CDR3 in DNA: TGTGCCAGCAGCCCGACTAGCACCGGGGAGCTGTTTTTT.

V gene TRBV10-3 combines with J gene TRBJ2-3, with 10 bases that match TRBD2. This CDR3 is built from 15 residues. The germline V gene encodes CDR1 ENHRY and CDR2 SYGVKD. V dropped 9 bases and J dropped 1; count of bases not matched to a gene: 7. CDR3 in DNA: TGTGCCATAGGGGAGCTAGCGGGGGGCACAGATACGCAGTATTTT. Amino acids: CAIGELAGGTDTQYF.

The chain uses TRBV6-5 and TRBJ1-6; TRBD1 matches at 8 bases. Germline loops: CDR1 MNHEY, CDR2 SVGAGI. Trimming cost V 6 bases and J 11 bases; bases outside gene matches: 9. This CDR3 has 14 amino acids. The CDR3 DNA reads as TGTGCCAGCAGAGTTACAGGGGGAGTTCCACCCCTCCACTTT. Its translation is CASRVTGGVPPLHF.

The genes are TRBV7-9 and TRBJ2-1, with 12 positions matching TRBD2. This CDR3 region has 17 residues. The J segment lost 5 bases and the V segment lost 2 bases, leaving 7 bases of the junction unmatched. The germline V gene encodes CDR1 SEHNR and CDR2 FQNEAQ (reference sequence). The chain's CDR3 is CASSLRRLAGANNEQFF. In nucleotides, the CDR3 is TGTGCCAGCAGCTTAAGGCGACTAGCGGGGGCTAACAATGAGCAGTTCTTC.

The rearrangement uses TRBV5-1 and TRBJ1-1; TRBD1 matches at 7 bases. V lost 3 bases to trimming and J lost 7 bases; unmatched junction nucleotides: 12. The CDR3 spans 15 residues. Germline V gene lookup returns CDR1 SGHRS and CDR2 YFSETQ. The CDR3 nucleotides are TGCGCCAGCAGCTCGGAAAAAGGGACAGCGGTTGAAGCTTTCTTT. Translation gives CASSSEKGTAVEAFF.

This clone appeared a few times. CDR3 amino acids: CASSGGGAAGELFF. The CDR3 DNA reads as TGTGCCAGCAGCGGCGGGGGGGCTGCCGGGGAGCTGTTTTTT. The chain couples TRBV5-4 to TRBJ2-2; 9 bases align to TRBD2. The junction had 4 bases not matched to a gene; V was cut back by 4 bases and J by 6 bases. CDR1 and CDR2 (germline): SGHNT, YYREEE (reference sequence). This CDR3 is 14 amino acids long.

The genes are TRBV29-1 and TRBJ2-7; TRBD1 aligns across 9 bases. V dropped 1 base and J dropped 2; count of bases not matched to a gene: 3. Looked up from germline, CDR1 is SQVTM and CDR2 is ANQGSEA. The CDR3 runs 14 residues. The CDR3 sequence: CSVEAQGAPYEQYF. The CDR3 DNA reads TGCAGCGTTGAAGCACAGGGGGCCCCCTACGAGCAGTACTTC.

This clone was picked up one time. The V and J genes are TRBV12-3 or TRBV12-4 and TRBJ1-5; possibly TRBD1 for D (5 bases). Trimming left V 4 bases short and J 9 bases short, with 13 bases between. The CDR3 runs to 13 residues. This CDR3 reads CASSSWAGGPQHF. CDR3 DNA sequence: TGTGCCAGCAGTTCCTGGGCCGGGGGGCCCCAGCATTTT.

J is TRBJ2-1 and V is TRBV6-5, with D possibly being TRBD2 (6 bases). The CDR3 runs to 14 residues. V was clipped by 7 bases and J by 7 bases, with 17 bases between them. Germline CDR1 MNHEY, CDR2 SVGAGI. The CDR3 spells CASTISLATNEQFF. The DNA of the CDR3 is TGTGCCAGCACTATCAGCCTAGCGACGAATGAGCAGTTCTTC.